These 31 T cell receptor beta chains were all obtained from the same sample, sequenced in a study of CD8 T cells in Susac syndrome. Random hexamers were used to reverse transcribe the RNA input (about 0.5 to 1 ug). TCRdb re-analysed the immunoSEQ multiplex PCR reads in MiXCR, keeping a single row per CDR3 protein. The data contain about 25,000 distinct CDR3 sequences, roughly 94% of them singletons. Sequenced material: CD8+ T cells from PBMCs. The receptors originated from a human donor in good health.

The chain carries TRBV21-1 and TRBJ2-7; the DNA was not compared with TRBD1, the D call given in the table. TRBV21-1 is noted as a pseudogene. The CDR3 consists of 10 residues. The CDR3 nucleotides are TGTGCCAGCAGAGGGGGGCGGCAGTACTTC. Residues: CASRGGRQYF.

The V and J genes are TRBV7-9 and TRBJ1-2, with a possible D match to TRBD1 (5 bases). With 2 bases removed from V and 7 bases from J, the gap between germline ends came to 8 bases. The CDR3 spans 12 residues. From germline, CDR1 is SEHNR and CDR2 FQNEAQ (reference sequence). Here the CDR3 DNA reads TGTGCCAGCAGCTTACAGGGCGCTGGCTACACCTTC. This codes for CASSLQGAGYTF. Supplemented by reference TRBV7-9 and TRBJ1-2, the full variable domain reads DTGVSQNPRHKITKRGQNVTFRCDPISEHNRLYWYRQTLGQGPEFLTYFQNEAQLEKSRLLSDRFSAERPKGSFSTLEIQRTEQGDSAMYLCASSLQGAGYTFGSGTRLTVV.

V is TRBV7-8 and J is TRBJ1-1; the match to TRBD1 covers 7 bases. Germline CDR1 is SGHVS and CDR2 is FQNEAQ. J lost 1 base, V lost 1 base, and 9 bases had no gene match. The length of the CDR3 is 17 residues. The DNA for the CDR3 is TGTGCCAGCAGCTTAGTAGCCCGGACAGGCCCGAACACTGAAGCTTTCTTT. Its protein is CASSLVARTGPNTEAFF. Combining the CDR3 with reference TRBV7-8 and TRBJ1-1 gives the whole variable domain GAGVSQSPRYKVAKRGQDVALRCDPISGHVSLFWYQQALGQGPEFLTYFQNEAQLDKSGLPSDRFFAERPEGSVSTLKIQRTQQEDSAVYLCASSLVARTGPNTEAFFGQGTRLTVV.

The chain employs TRBV19 and TRBJ2-6; 7 nucleotides line up with TRBD1. Germline assignment: CDR1 LNHDA and CDR2 SQIVND (reference sequence). The CDR3 is 17 residues long. With V trimmed by 5 bases and J by 0 bases, 7 bases remained unmatched. The CDR3 here is CASSVDRTYSGANVLTF. CDR3 coding DNA: TGTGCCAGTAGTGTGGACAGGACTTACTCTGGGGCCAACGTCCTGACTTTC. Full variable domain (missing parts from reference TRBV19 and TRBJ2-6): DGGITQSPKYLFRKEGQNVTLSCEQNLNHDAMYWYRQDPGQGLRLIYYSQIVNDFQKGDIAEGYSVSREKKESFPLTVTSAQKNPTAFYLCASSVDRTYSGANVLTFGAGSRLTVL.

The chain links TRBV20-1 to TRBJ1-5; no definite D call. CDR3 length equals 12 residues. The V gene's germline CDR1 is DFQATT and CDR2 SNEGSKA (reference sequence). Trimming took off 3 bases at V and 4 bases at J, with 7 bases between the two ends. The CDR3 sequence is CSASSGNQPQHF. The CDR3, as DNA: TGCAGTGCTAGTAGTGGGAATCAGCCCCAGCATTTT.

This chain joins TRBV4-3 and TRBJ2-5, with 8 positions matching TRBD1. Germline values: CDR1 LGHNA, CDR2 YSLEER. There are 14 residues in the CDR3. Germline trimming cut 4 bases from V and 2 bases from J; bases unmatched to any gene: 3. Here the CDR3 DNA reads TGCGCCAGCAGCCCCGACAGGGGACAAGAGACCCAGTACTTC. Its translation is CASSPDRGQETQYF.

The V gene is TRBV4-3, the J gene TRBJ2-7, with 7 bases fitting TRBD1. Germline CDR1 LGHNA, CDR2 YSLEER. The CDR3 totals 14 residues. V gave up 2 bases and J gave up 3 bases; unmatched junction bases: 4. CDR3 sequence reads: CASSQQAGGYEQYF. The CDR3 nucleotides read TGCGCCAGCAGCCAACAGGCAGGGGGCTACGAGCAGTACTTC.

The chain joins TRBV6-2 or TRBV6-3 to TRBJ2-7; TRBD2 agrees at 7 bases. The CDR3 spans 15 residues. With 4 bases clipped from V and 3 bases from J, the junction kept 9 bases outside the gene matches. CDR1 and CDR2 (germline): MNHEY, SVGEGT. CDR3 residues: CASSLGPAGVYEQYF. DNA of the CDR3: TGTGCCAGCAGTTTGGGTCCGGCGGGAGTCTACGAGCAGTACTTC.

This clonotype was counted a few times. V gene TRBV20-1 combines with J gene TRBJ1-2; D gene unclear. Germline-derived CDR1 and CDR2 are DFQATT and SNEGSKA (reference sequence). The CDR3 is made up of 15 amino acids. V lost 5 bases to trimming and J lost 8 bases, with 24 bases between them. This chain's CDR3 is CSADNVTFPSAGYTF. CDR3 nucleotide sequence: TGCAGTGCTGATAATGTAACCTTCCCCTCGGCGGGCTACACCTTC.

The chain joins TRBV20-1 to TRBJ2-5; D is ambiguous. Trimming cost V 3 bases and J 5 bases, with 19 bases left between them. CDR3 length: 15 residues. CDR1 is DFQATT and CDR2 is SNEGSKA in the germline V gene (reference sequence). Here the CDR3 DNA reads TGCAGTGCTAGGAAGCCCGGCAGAAGTCCGGAGACCCAGTACTTC. Its protein product is CSARKPGRSPETQYF.

This clonotype was found once. The chain has TRBV29-1 and TRBJ2-2, with 8 bases matching TRBD2. The length of the CDR3 is 14 residues. Germline trimming cut 4 bases from V and 1 base from J; bases unmatched to any gene: 2. Germline CDR1 is SQVTM and CDR2 is ANQGSEA. CDR3 bases: TGCAGCGTTGTTCGGGGGGGGAACACCGGGGAGCTGTTTTTT. Its protein is CSVVRGGNTGELFF.

J is TRBJ2-1 and V is TRBV6-2 or TRBV6-3; 12 positions match TRBD2. Trimming took 5 bases from V and 12 from J; bases not matched to a gene: 8. Germline CDR1 and CDR2: MNHEY and SVGEGT. The CDR3 runs to 14 residues. The CDR3 here is CASSHPSGGAGQFF. In nucleotides, the CDR3 is TGTGCCAGCAGTCATCCTAGCGGGGGGGCCGGGCAGTTCTTC.

The chain couples TRBV10-2 to TRBJ1-1, with D perhaps matching TRBD1 (5 bases). This CDR3 is 12 amino acids long. Trimming shortened V by 3 bases and J by 8 bases, and 10 bases separated the two germline ends. CDR1 and CDR2 (germline): WSHSY, SAAADI. CDR3 DNA: TGCGCCAGCAGTGAAGGGGCAGACGAAGCTTTCTTT. Its protein is CASSEGADEAFF.

V and J are TRBV20-1 and TRBJ2-5, with 8 bases matching TRBD2. This CDR3 contains 15 residues. Germline trimming cut 5 bases from V and 0 bases from J; bases unmatched to any gene: 8. In germline, CDR1 is DFQATT, CDR2 SNEGSKA (reference sequence). The chain's CDR3 is CSAGVAGLYQETQYF. The CDR3 DNA sequence: TGCAGTGCTGGGGTAGCGGGGTTGTACCAAGAGACCCAGTACTTC.

J is TRBJ2-1 and V is TRBV29-1; possibly TRBD1 or TRBD2 for D (5 bases each). The germline gives CDR1 SQVTM, CDR2 ANQGSEA. The CDR3 length is 12 residues. V lost 2 bases and J lost 7, with 9 bases in between. This chain's CDR3 is CSVERGANEQFF. For the CDR3, the DNA is TGCAGCGTTGAAAGGGGAGCGAATGAGCAGTTCTTC.

V usage is TRBV2 and J usage is TRBJ2-7; D is possibly TRBD1 (6 bases). V was clipped by 7 bases and J by 3 bases, with 13 bases between them. This CDR3 is 13 amino acids long. In germline, CDR1 is SNHLY, CDR2 FYNNEI. This CDR3 reads CASTKADSYEQYF. The CDR3 DNA follows: TGTGCCAGCACTAAAGCGGACAGCTACGAGCAGTACTTC.

The genes are TRBV7-9 and TRBJ1-1; D gene unclear. The germline CDR1 and CDR2 sequences are SEHNR and FQNEAQ (reference sequence). The CDR3 has 13 amino acids. V lost 4 bases, J lost 1 base, and 7 bases lay in between. CDR3 amino acids: CASSWTPNTEAFF. CDR3 DNA sequence: TGTGCCAGCAGCTGGACCCCGAACACTGAAGCTTTCTTT.

V gene TRBV7-2 combines with J gene TRBJ2-5, with TRBD2 matching 10 bases. V was clipped by 3 bases and J by 1 base; unmatched bases: 5. Per the germline V gene, CDR1 is SGHTA and CDR2 is FQGNSA. The CDR3 totals 16 residues. The CDR3 sequence: CASSFFSGGTQETQYF. The CDR3, as DNA: TGTGCCAGCAGCTTCTTTAGCGGGGGGACCCAAGAGACCCAGTACTTC.

V gene TRBV29-1 combines with J gene TRBJ2-3, with D unresolved. Trimming removed 4 bases from V and 1 base from J, with 3 bases in between. Germline loops: CDR1 SQVTM, CDR2 ANQGSEA. This CDR3 contains 11 residues. Here the CDR3 reads CSVVRTDTQYF. The CDR3 nucleotides read TGCAGCGTTGTACGCACAGATACGCAGTATTTT.

The chain joins TRBV18 to TRBJ1-1, with no clear D. Trimming removed 3 bases at V and 6 bases at J, with 8 bases between. This CDR3 has 12 residues. Germline values: CDR1 KGHSH, CDR2 LQKENI. The CDR3 nucleotides are TGTGCCAGCTCACCGTCAACTCCTGAAGCTTTCTTT. Protein: CASSPSTPEAFF. Variable domain in full (rest from reference TRBV18 and TRBJ1-1): NAGVMQNPRHLVRRRGQEARLRCSPMKGHSHVYWYRQLPEEGLKFMVYLQKENIIDESGMPKERFSAEFPKEGPSILRIQQVVRGDSAAYFCASSPSTPEAFFGQGTRLTVV.

The V and J genes are TRBV19 and TRBJ1-1; no clear D. The ends were cut back, 3 bases at V and 4 bases at J, with 9 bases in the middle. The germline gives CDR1 LNHDA, CDR2 SQIVND (reference sequence). The CDR3 sequence is 13 residues long. In DNA, the CDR3 is TGTGCCAGTAGTATCCTGGTGGCCACTGAAGCTTTCTTT. It is translated as CASSILVATEAFF.

This chain joins TRBV5-1 and TRBJ2-2; 11 bases agree with TRBD2. The CDR3 contains 17 residues. With V trimmed by 3 bases and J by 1 base, 5 bases remained unmatched. Germline assignment: CDR1 SGHRS and CDR2 YFSETQ. As DNA, the CDR3 is TGCGCCAGCAGCTCCCTGGGACTAGCGGTGAACACCGGGGAGCTGTTTTTT. It encodes CASSSLGLAVNTGELFF.

Comment on this clonotype: An end of the junction differs from the germline gene, which may be a read error. J is TRBJ2-1 and V is TRBV5-1, with D unclear. Germline V lookup: CDR1 SGHRS, CDR2 YFSETQ. This CDR3 is built from 14 residues. DNA for the CDR3: TGCGCCAGCAGCTTGTACAGCTCCCACAATGAGCAGTTCTTC. This encodes CASSLYSSHNEQFF.

The chain combines TRBV3-1 with TRBJ2-5, with D possibly TRBD2 on 6 matching bases. Germline CDR1 LGHDT, CDR2 YNNKEL (reference sequence). Trimming left V 3 bases short and J 0 bases short, with 17 bases between. The CDR3 is 17 amino acids. CDR3 region: CASSQARRGSYQETQYF. DNA for the CDR3: TGTGCCAGCAGCCAGGCCCGGAGGGGATCGTACCAAGAGACCCAGTACTTC.

The CDR3 DNA follows: TGTGCCAGCAGCCCACTAACCGGGCGGGAAGCTTTCTTT. Translation: CASSPLTGREAFF. The J gene is TRBJ1-1, the V gene TRBV9; D remains unclear. Trimming took 4 bases from V and 8 from J, leaving 15 bases between them. The CDR3 covers 13 residues. Germline V gene data show CDR1 as SGDLS and CDR2 as YYNGEE.

The rearrangement joins TRBV7-9 to TRBJ1-3; tentatively, D is TRBD1 (6 bases). The CDR3 covers 13 residues. The V gene lost 7 bases and the J gene lost 1 base, with 8 bases spanning the gap. The germline CDR1 and CDR2 sequences are SEHNR and FQNEAQ (reference sequence). The DNA of the CDR3 is TGTGCCAGCACCCAGGGGTCTGGAAACACCATATATTTT. This codes for CASTQGSGNTIYF.

V usage is TRBV19 and J usage is TRBJ2-6; tentatively, D is TRBD1 or TRBD2 (5 bases each). CDR3 length: 15 amino acids. V lost 10 bases, J lost 0 bases, and 13 bases lay in between. Germline-derived CDR1 and CDR2 are LNHDA and SQIVND (reference sequence). The CDR3 DNA sequence: TGTGCCACAACTAGACAGATCTCTGGGGCCAACGTCCTGACTTTC. Its translation: CATTRQISGANVLTF.

J is TRBJ1-2 and V is TRBV3-1, with 7 positions matching TRBD1. The V and J ends lost 1 base and 4 bases, in that order; junction bases with no gene match: 15. This CDR3 comprises 18 residues. Looked up from germline, CDR1 is LGHDT and CDR2 is YNNKEL (reference sequence). CDR3 nucleotides: TGTGCCAGCAGCCAAGCATACCGCTCGACAGGGCCCTTCTATGGCTACACCTTC. Encoded protein: CASSQAYRSTGPFYGYTF.

V usage is TRBV27 and J usage is TRBJ1-5; tentative D call: TRBD1 (6 bases). This CDR3 region has 15 residues. Germline-derived CDR1 and CDR2 are MNHEY and SMNVEV (reference sequence). Between the trimmed V and J ends, which lost 6 bases and 0 bases, there was a span of 12 bases. CDR3 nucleotide sequence: TGTGCCAGCAGCCGGGGGGGCTATAGCAATCAGCCCCAGCATTTT. Translating it yields CASSRGGYSNQPQHF.

The rearrangement uses TRBV14 and TRBJ2-7; possibly TRBD1 for D (6 bases). Trimming left V 3 bases short and J 6 bases short, with 12 bases between. This CDR3 is 13 amino acids long. CDR1 is SGHDN, CDR2 FVKESK, per germline. In DNA form, the CDR3 reads TGTGCCAGCAGCCACCTAAAAGGGGGCGAGCAGTACTTC. Protein product: CASSHLKGGEQYF.

This chain connects TRBV7-9 to TRBJ2-7; D is possibly TRBD1 (5 bases). Germline V lookup: CDR1 SEHNR, CDR2 FQNEAQ (reference sequence). V lost 4 bases and J 3 bases, leaving 10 bases between the germline ends. The CDR3 totals 13 residues. CDR3 nucleotides: TGTGCCAGCAGCTGGTCCAGGGACTACGAGCAGTACTTC. It translates to CASSWSRDYEQYF. The full variable domain, its missing parts supplied by reference TRBV7-9 and TRBJ2-7, is DTGVSQNPRHKITKRGQNVTFRCDPISEHNRLYWYRQTLGQGPEFLTYFQNEAQLEKSRLLSDRFSAERPKGSFSTLEIQRTEQGDSAMYLCASSWSRDYEQYFGPGTRLTVT.